These 2 T cell receptor beta chains were all obtained from the same sample, sequenced in a study of T cells in tuberculosis. Method: immunoSEQ multiplex PCR; TCRdb's copy keeps in-frame clones and lacks some. The table includes 22,000 or so clones, approximately 85% detected once. The time point is: new active TB diagnosis, blood taken before or within 7 days of starting treatment. This sample comprised PBMCs, obtained at tuberculosis diagnosis. These receptors originate from an adult with tuberculosis.

The rearrangement joins TRBV4-3 to TRBJ1-1, with D tentatively TRBD1 (5 bases). The V end lost 1 base, the J end lost 7 bases, and 16 bases lay between the germline ends. CDR1 is LGHNA, CDR2 YSLEER, per germline. The CDR3 is 15 amino acids. CDR3 protein: CASSQVSPGGDEAFF. The CDR3 DNA follows: TGCGCCAGCAGCCAAGTCAGCCCGGGAGGGGATGAAGCTTTCTTT.

This clone was seen once. The V gene is TRBV5-4, the J gene TRBJ2-2; D uncertain. Per germline, CDR1 SGHNT and CDR2 YYREEE (reference sequence). V lost 3 bases and J lost 7, with 22 bases in between. The CDR3 has 17 residues. CDR3 in amino acids: CASSSALRSRVGGELFF. The CDR3 DNA sequence: TGTGCCAGCAGCTCCGCCTTGAGGAGCCGGGTCGGCGGGGAGCTGTTTTTT.